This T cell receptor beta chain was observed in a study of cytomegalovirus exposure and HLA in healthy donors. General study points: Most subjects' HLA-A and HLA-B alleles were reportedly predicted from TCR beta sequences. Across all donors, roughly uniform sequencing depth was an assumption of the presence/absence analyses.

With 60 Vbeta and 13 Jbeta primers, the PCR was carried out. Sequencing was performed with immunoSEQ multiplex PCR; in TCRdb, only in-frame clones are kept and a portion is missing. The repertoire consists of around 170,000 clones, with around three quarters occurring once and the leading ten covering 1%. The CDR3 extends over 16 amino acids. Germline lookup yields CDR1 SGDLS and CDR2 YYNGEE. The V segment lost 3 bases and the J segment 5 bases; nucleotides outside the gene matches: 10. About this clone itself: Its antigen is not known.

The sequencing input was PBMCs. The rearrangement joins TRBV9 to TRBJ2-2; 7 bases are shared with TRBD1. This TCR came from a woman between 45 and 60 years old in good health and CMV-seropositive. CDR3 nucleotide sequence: TGTGCCAGCAGCGGCCCCGGGACAGTTCTTACCGGGGAGCTGTTTTTT. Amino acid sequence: CASSGPGTVLTGELFF.